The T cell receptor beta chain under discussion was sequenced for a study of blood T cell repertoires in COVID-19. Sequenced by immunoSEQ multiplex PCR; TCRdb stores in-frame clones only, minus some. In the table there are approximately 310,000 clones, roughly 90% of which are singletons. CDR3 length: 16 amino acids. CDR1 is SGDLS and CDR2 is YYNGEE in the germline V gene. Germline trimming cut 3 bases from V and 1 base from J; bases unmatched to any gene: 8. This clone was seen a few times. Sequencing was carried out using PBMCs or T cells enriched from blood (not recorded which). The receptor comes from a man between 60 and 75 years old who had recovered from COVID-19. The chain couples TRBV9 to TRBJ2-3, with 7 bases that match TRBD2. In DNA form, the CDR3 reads TGTGCCAGCAGCGCCCGGGACTACCGGGGCACAGATACGCAGTATTTT. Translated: CASSARDYRGTDTQYF. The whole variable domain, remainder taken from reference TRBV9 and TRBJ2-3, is DSGVTQTPKHLITATGQRVTLRCSPRSGDLSVYWYQQSLDQGLQFLIQYYNGEERAKGNILERFSAQQFPDLHSELNLSSLELGDSALYFCASSARDYRGTDTQYFGPGTRLTVL.